This T cell receptor (beta chain) was documented in a study of Graves' ophthalmopathy and Graves' hyperthyroidism. Enrolled hyperthyroidism patients had a new diagnosis, a duration under 2 months, and an age of 18 to 65. Enrollment excluded any patients with other autoimmune diseases, uncontrolled infections, pregnancy or lactation. Regarding the study as a whole: Appearing in blood as well were most expanded thyroid clonotypes above 0.001 frequency. Between ophthalmopathy and stable hyperthyroidism, a 13-signature model drew a separation with 87.88% sensitivity and approximately 77% specificity.

RNA served as the template for amplifying TCR beta CDR3 regions. Amplification began with first-round RT-PCR using HTBI primers, then second-round multiplex PCR was performed. TCRdb ran MiXCR on the multiplex PCR reads and lists one entry per CDR3 protein. The sample gives around 1.1 million distinct CDR3 sequences, 35% to 45% of which show up once; over 8.5% is in the top ten. Points on this clonotype: Its antigen remains unidentified.

V was clipped by 3 bases and J by 0 bases, with 11 bases between them. Germline V gives CDR1 MGHRA, CDR2 YSYEKL. The CDR3 covers 15 residues. This sequence was found in an adult man with Graves' hyperthyroidism. Sequencing input: peripheral blood or thyroid tissue (not recorded which). This chain links TRBV4-1 with TRBJ1-2, with a weak D call TRBD1 (6 bases). The CDR3 region has the DNA TGCGCCAGCAGCCAGGGGGACAAAGCTAACTATGGCTACACCTTC. It is translated as CASSQGDKANYGYTF.